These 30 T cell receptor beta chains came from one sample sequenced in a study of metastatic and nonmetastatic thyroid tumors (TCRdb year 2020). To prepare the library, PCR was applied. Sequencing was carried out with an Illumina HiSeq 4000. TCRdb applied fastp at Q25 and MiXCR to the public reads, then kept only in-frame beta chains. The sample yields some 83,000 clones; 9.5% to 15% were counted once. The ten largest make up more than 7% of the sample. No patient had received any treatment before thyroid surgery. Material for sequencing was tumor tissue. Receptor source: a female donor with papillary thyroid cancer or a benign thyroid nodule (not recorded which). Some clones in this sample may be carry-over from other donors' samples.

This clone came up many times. This CDR3 is CASSQEGPTSGRPNEQYF. The CDR3 nucleotides read TGCGCCAGCAGCCAAGAGGGTCCGACTAGCGGGAGACCCAACGAGCAGTACTTC. The rearrangement joins TRBV4-1 to TRBJ2-7; TRBD2 aligns across 12 bases. V lost 0 bases, J lost 5 bases, and 11 bases stayed unmatched. The CDR3 runs to 18 residues. Germline V lookup: CDR1 MGHRA, CDR2 YSYEKL.

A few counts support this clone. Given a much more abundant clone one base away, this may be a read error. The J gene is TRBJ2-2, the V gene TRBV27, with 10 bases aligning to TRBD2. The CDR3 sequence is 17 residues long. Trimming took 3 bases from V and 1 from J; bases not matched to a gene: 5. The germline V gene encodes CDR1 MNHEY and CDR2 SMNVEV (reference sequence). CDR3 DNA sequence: TGTGCCAGCAGTTTCCGGGCTAGCGGGAGGAACACCGGGGAGCTGTTTTTT. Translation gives CASSFRASGRNTGELFF.

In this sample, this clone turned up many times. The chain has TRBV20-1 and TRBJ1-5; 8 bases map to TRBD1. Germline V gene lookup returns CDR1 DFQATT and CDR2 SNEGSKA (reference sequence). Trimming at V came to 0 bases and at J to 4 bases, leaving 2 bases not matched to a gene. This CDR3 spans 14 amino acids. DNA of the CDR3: TGCAGTGCTAGAGACCGGACAGGGAATCAGCCCCAGCATTTT. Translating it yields CSARDRTGNQPQHF.

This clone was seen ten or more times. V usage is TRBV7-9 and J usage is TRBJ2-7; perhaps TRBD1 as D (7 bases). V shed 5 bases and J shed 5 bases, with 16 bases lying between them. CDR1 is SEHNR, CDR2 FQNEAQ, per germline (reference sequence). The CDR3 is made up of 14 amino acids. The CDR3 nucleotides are TGTGCCAGCAGCATGACAGGGACTGTCCACGAGCAGTACTTC. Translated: CASSMTGTVHEQYF.

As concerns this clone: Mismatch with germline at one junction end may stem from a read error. CDR3 protein: CASSLGWDEQYF. For the CDR3, the DNA is TGTGCCAGCAGTTTGGGTTGGGACGAGCAATACTTC. The J gene is TRBJ2-7, the V gene TRBV28; the D gene could be TRBD1 or TRBD2 (5 bases each). The CDR3 is made up of 12 amino acids. Per the germline V gene, CDR1 is MDHEN and CDR2 is SYDVKM.

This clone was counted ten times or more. For the CDR3, the DNA is TGCGCCAGCAGCGTGGAAGAGACCCAGTACTTC. Its translation is CASSVEETQYF. The rearrangement joins TRBV5-1 to TRBJ2-5, with D unresolved. Trimming shortened V by 4 bases and J by 3 bases, and 4 bases separated the two germline ends. Germline V gene data show CDR1 as SGHRS and CDR2 as YFSETQ. The CDR3 spans 11 residues.

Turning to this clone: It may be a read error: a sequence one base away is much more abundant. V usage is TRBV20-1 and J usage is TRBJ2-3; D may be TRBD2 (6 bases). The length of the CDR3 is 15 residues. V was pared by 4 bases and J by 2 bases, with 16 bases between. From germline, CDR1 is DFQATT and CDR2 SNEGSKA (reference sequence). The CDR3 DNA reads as TGCAGTGCTATCCCCAGCAGCGGGTACACAGATACGCAGTATTTT. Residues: CSAIPSSGYTDTQYF.

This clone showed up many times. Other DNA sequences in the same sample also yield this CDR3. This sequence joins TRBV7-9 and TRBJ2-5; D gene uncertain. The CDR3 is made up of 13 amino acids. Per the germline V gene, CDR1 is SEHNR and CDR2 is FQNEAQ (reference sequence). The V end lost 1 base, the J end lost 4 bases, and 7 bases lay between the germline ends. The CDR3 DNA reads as TGTGCCAGCAGCTTAGGGGCCCGAGAGACCCAGTACTTC. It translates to CASSLGARETQYF. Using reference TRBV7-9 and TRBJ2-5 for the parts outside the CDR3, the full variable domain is DTGVSQNPRHKITKRGQNVTFRCDPISEHNRLYWYRQTLGQGPEFLTYFQNEAQLEKSRLLSDRFSAERPKGSFSTLEIQRTEQGDSAMYLCASSLGARETQYFGPGTRLLVL.

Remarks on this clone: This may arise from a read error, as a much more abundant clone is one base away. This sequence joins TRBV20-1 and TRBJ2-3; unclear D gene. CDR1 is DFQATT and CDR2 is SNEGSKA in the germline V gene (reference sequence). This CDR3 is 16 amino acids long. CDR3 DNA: TGCAGTGCTAGTCACGCCCTCCTTGATCGCACAGATACGCAGTGTTTT. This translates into CSASHALLDRTDTQCF.

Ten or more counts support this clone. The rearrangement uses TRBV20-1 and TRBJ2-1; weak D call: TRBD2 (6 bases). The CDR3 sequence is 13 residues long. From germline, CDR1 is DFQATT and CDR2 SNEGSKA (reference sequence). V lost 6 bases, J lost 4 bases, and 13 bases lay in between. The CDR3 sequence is CSAPWRAYNEQFF. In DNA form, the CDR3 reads TGCAGTGCCCCCTGGAGGGCGTACAATGAGCAGTTCTTC.

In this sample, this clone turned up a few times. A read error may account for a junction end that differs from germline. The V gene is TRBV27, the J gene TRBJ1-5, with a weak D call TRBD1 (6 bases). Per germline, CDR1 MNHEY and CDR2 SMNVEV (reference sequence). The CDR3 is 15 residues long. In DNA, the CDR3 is TGTGCCAGTAGTTTATCTCGGACAGCAAATCAGACCCAGCATTTT. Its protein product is CASSLSRTANQTQHF.

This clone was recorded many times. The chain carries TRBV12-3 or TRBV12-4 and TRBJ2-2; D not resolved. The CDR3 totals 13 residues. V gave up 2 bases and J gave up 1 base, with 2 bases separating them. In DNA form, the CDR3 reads TGTGCCAGCAGTTTAAAGAACACCGGGGAGCTGTTTTTT. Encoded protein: CASSLKNTGELFF.

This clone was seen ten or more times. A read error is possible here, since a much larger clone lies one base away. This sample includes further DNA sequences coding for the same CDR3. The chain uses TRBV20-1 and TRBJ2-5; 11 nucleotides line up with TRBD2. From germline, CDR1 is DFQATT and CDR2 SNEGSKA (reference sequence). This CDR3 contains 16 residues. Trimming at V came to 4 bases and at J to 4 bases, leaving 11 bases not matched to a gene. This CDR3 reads CSATRLAGGKGETQYF. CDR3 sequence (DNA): TGCAGTGCTACCAGGCTAGCGGGAGGAAAGGGAGAGACCCAGTACTTC.

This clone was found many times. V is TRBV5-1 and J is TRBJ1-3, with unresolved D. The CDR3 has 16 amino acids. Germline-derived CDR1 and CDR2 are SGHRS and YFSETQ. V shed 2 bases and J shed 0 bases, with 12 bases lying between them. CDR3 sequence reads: CASSFSGRGSGNTIYF. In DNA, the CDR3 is TGCGCCAGCAGCTTTTCGGGTAGAGGCTCTGGAAACACCATATATTTT.

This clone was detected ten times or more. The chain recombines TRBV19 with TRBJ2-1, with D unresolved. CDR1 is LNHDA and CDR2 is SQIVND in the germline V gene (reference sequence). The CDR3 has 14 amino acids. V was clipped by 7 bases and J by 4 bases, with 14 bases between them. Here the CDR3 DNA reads TGTGCCAGTAACTATGGCGGAACTTACAATGAGCAGTTCTTC. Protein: CASNYGGTYNEQFF.

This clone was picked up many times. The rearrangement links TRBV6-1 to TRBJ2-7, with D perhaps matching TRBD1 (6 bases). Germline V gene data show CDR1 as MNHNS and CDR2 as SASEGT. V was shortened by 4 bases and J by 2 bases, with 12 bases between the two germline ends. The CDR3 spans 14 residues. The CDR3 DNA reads TGTGCCAGCAGTGGGACAGCGCGTACCTACGAGCAGTACTTC. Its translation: CASSGTARTYEQYF.

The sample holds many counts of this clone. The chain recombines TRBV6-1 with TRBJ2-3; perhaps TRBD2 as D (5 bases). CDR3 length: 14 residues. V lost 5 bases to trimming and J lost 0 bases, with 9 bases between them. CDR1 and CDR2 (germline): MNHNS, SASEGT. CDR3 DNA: TGTGCCAGCAGTAGGACTCCTAGCACAGATACGCAGTATTTT. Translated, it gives CASSRTPSTDTQYF.

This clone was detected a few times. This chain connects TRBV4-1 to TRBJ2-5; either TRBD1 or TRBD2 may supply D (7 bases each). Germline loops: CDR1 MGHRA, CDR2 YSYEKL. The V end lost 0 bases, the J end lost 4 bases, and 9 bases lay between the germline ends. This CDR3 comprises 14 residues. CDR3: CASSQDRGGETQYF. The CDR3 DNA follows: TGCGCCAGCAGCCAAGACAGGGGGGGAGAGACCCAGTACTTC.

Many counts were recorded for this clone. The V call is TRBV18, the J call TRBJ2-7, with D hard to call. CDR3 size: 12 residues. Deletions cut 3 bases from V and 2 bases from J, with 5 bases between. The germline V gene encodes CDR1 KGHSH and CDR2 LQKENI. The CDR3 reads CASSPQTYEQYF. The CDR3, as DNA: TGTGCCAGCTCACCGCAGACCTACGAGCAGTACTTC.

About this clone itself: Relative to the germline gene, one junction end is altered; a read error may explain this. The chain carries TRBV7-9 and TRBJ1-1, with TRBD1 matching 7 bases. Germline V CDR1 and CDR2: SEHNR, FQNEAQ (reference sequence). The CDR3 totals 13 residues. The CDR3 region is CASSWGTVTEDFF. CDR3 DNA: TGTGCCAGCAGCTGGGGGACAGTCACTGAAGATTTCTTT.

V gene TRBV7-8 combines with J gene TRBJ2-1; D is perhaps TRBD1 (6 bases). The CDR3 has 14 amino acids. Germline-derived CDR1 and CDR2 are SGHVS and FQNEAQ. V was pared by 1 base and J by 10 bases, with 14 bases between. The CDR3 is CASSLGTASGEQFF. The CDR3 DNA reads TGTGCCAGCAGCTTAGGGACAGCCTCCGGAGAGCAGTTCTTC.

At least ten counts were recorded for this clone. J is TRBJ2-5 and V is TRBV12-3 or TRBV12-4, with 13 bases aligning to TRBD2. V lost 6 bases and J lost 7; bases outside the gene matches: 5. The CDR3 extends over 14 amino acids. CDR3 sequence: CASSRTSGRGTQYF. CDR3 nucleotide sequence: TGTGCCAGCAGCCGGACTAGCGGGAGAGGGACCCAGTACTTC.

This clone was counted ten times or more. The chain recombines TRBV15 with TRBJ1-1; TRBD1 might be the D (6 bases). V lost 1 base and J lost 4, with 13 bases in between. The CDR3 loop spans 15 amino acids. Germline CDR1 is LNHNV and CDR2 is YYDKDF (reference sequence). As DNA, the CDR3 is TGTGCCACCAGCAGAGCTTTCACAGGGTCCACTGAAGCTTTCTTT. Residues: CATSRAFTGSTEAFF.

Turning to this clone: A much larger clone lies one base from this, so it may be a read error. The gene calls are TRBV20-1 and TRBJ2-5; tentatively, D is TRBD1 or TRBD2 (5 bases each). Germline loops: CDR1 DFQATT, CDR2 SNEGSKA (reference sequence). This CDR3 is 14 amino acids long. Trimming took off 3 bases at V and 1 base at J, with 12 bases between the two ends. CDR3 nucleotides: TGCAGTGCTAGTAAAGGGACCCTCCAAGAGACCCAGTACTTC. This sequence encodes CSASKGTLQETQYF.

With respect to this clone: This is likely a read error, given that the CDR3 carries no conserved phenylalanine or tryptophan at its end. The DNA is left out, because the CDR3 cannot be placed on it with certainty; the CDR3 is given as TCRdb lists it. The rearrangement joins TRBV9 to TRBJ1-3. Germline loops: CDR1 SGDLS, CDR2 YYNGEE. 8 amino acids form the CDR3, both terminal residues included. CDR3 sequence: CASSLYLA.

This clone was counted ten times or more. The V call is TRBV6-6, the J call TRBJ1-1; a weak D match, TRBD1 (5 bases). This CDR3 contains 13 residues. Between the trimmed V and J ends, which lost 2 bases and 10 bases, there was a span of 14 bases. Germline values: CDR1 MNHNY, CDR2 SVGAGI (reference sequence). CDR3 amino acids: CASSYGSGDVAFF. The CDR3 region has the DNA TGTGCCAGCAGTTACGGGTCGGGGGACGTAGCTTTCTTT.

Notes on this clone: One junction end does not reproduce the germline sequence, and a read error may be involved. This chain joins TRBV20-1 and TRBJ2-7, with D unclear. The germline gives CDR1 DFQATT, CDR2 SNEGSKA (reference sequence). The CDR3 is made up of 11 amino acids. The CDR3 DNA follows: TGCAGTGCTGACGGGTCCTACGATCAGTACTTC. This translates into CSADGSYDQYF.

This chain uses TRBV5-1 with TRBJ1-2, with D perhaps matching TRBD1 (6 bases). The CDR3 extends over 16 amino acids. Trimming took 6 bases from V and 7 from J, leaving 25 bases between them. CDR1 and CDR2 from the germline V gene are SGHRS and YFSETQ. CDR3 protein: CASIPRGAVGLVGYTF. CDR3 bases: TGCGCCAGCATCCCTAGGGGGGCCGTTGGACTTGTTGGCTACACCTTC.

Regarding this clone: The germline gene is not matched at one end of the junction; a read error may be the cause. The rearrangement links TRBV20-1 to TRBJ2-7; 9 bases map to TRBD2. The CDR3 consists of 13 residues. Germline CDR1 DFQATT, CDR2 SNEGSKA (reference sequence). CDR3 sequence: CSSSGVRVYEQYF. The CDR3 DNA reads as TGCAGTTCTAGCGGGGTACGGGTCTACGAGCAGTACTTC.

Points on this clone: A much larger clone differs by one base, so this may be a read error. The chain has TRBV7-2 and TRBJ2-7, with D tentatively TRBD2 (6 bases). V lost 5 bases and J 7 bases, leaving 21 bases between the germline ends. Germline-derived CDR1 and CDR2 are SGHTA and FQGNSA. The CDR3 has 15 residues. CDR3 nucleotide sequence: TGTGCCAGCAGCCCGGATCTAGCGCGTACCGGGGAGCAGTACTTC. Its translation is CASSPDLARTGEQYF.